This T cell receptor beta chain was documented in a study of cytomegalovirus exposure and HLA in healthy donors. PCR primers comprised 60 Vbeta and 13 Jbeta primers. The method was immunoSEQ multiplex PCR; TCRdb's version includes in-frame clones alone and lacks a portion of them. Of 120,000 or so clones listed, 75% to 90% are singletons. Study observations and caveats: It was reported that the classifier diagnosed cytomegalovirus status with high specificity and sensitivity in both the original and validation cohorts.

As regards this clone: Its antigen is not known.

This CDR3 has 12 residues. Germline lookup yields CDR1 SGHRS and CDR2 YFSETQ. The TCR was taken from a man between 18 and 29 years old in good health and CMV-seropositive. The V gene is TRBV5-1, the J gene TRBJ2-7, with 7 bases identical to TRBD1. Source material: PBMCs. CDR3 loop: CATRDSSYEQYF. The CDR3 region has the DNA TGCGCAACCCGGGACAGCTCCTACGAGCAGTACTTC.